These T cell receptor beta chains were read from a single sample in a study of neurological immune-mediated disorders. TCRdb recomputed calls from the 5' RACE reads with MiXCR, one row per CDR3 protein. Here the sample spans about 69,000 distinct CDR3 sequences, 3.5% to 5% being singletons. Sequencing was carried out using PBMCs. All receptors come from a man younger than 45 with multiple sclerosis. The CDR3 runs from the conserved cysteine through the conserved F or W. The D gene is left open where the match is weak. The listing skips clone size in some rows; elsewhere it reads once, few, many or a size class.

D,size,J,V,DNA,CDR3
-,many,TRBJ2-3,TRBV7-2,TGTGCCAGCAGGGGTCACCAGGGGACAGATACGCAGTATTTT,CASRGHQGTDTQYF
TRBD1,many,TRBJ2-7,TRBV7-8,TGTGCCAGCAGCCCCGGGACAGGGAGAACGGAGCAGTACTTC,CASSPGTGRTEQYF
-,many,TRBJ2-7,TRBV6-2/TRBV6-3,TGTGCCAGCAGCTCGGACACACCGTTCTACGAGCAGTACTTC,CASSSDTPFYEQYF
-,many,TRBJ1-2,TRBV6-2/TRBV6-3,TGTGCCAGCAGTTCGAGGCCTCAATCCTCAAGGGAGGCCTATGGCTACACCTTC,CASSSRPQSSREAYGYTF
TRBD2,many,TRBJ2-1,TRBV2,TGTGCCAGCAGTGTCGGGACTAGCGGGGAAACAAACAATGAGCAGTTCTTC,CASSVGTSGETNNEQFF
-,-,TRBJ1-2,TRBV5-1,TGTGCCAGCACCGACAGTACAGCTAACTATGGCTACACCTTC,CASTDSTANYGYTF
TRBD2,-,TRBJ2-1,TRBV29-1,TGCAGCGCCCCCCGGTGGAGCCTAGCGGGGACGGGGAATGAGCAGTTCTTC,CSAPRWSLAGTGNEQFF
-,many,TRBJ2-7,TRBV15,TGTGCCACCAGCAGAGTCCCTAGGGGAGAGGAAGGGGAGCAGTACTTC,CATSRVPRGEEGEQYF
-,many,TRBJ2-3,TRBV7-2,TGTGCCAGCAGCTCCTACCAGACGTGGACAGATACGCAGTATTTT,CASSSYQTWTDTQYF
-,few,TRBJ1-5,TRBV5-6,TGTGCCAGCAGCCCCGGGGGGGGTCAGCCCCAGAATTTT,CASSPGGGQPQNF
-,many,TRBJ1-4,TRBV10-2,TGCGCCAGCAGTGAGCTGTTGAGCAGGCAGGGGAAACTGTTTTTT,CASSELLSRQGKLFF
TRBD2,many,TRBJ2-1,TRBV7-8,TGTGCCAGCAGATCCACTAGCGGGGGATACAATGAGCAGTTCTTC,CASRSTSGGYNEQFF
-,many,TRBJ2-3,TRBV20-1,TGCAGTGCTAGCCTGGAAAACACAGATACGCAGTATTTT,CSASLENTDTQYF
-,many,TRBJ1-1,TRBV5-6,TGTGCCAGCAGCTTGCGGGTAATTACTGAAGCTTTCTTT,CASSLRVITEAFF
-,many,TRBJ1-6,TRBV20-1,TGCAGTGCTAGGGACAGTAATTCACCCCTCCACTTT,CSARDSNSPLHF
TRBD1,many,TRBJ2-6,TRBV29-1,TGCAGCGTTGCGGGACAGCACTCTGGGGCCAACGTCCTGACTTTC,CSVAGQHSGANVLTF
TRBD1,many,TRBJ1-5,TRBV7-2,TGTGCCAGCAGCTTCTGGACAGGGCCAAATCAGCCCCAGCATTTT,CASSFWTGPNQPQHF
TRBD2,few,TRBJ2-3,TRBV7-7,TGTGCCAGCAGCTTAGAGGCGGGGGGGCCAGATACGCAGTATTTT,CASSLEAGGPDTQYF
-,few,TRBJ1-5,TRBV4-1,TGCGCCAGCAGCCACGAGACAGGTCCCAATCAGCCCCAGCATTTT,CASSHETGPNQPQHF
TRBD1,many,TRBJ2-3,TRBV5-1,TGCGCCAGCAGCCCGGGGACAGGGGGCCCAGATACGCAGTATTTT,CASSPGTGGPDTQYF
-,-,TRBJ2-7,TRBV27,TGTGCCAGCAGTTCCAGGGGATCCCTATACGAGCAGTACTTC,CASSSRGSLYEQYF
TRBD1,many,TRBJ2-2,TRBV29-1,TGCAGCGTTAGGACAGGGGGTGACACCGGGGAGCTGTTTTTT,CSVRTGGDTGELFF
-,many,TRBJ1-6,TRBV5-5,TGTGCCAGCAGCTTGGCCGGAACGGGGGCAGATGATAATTCACCCCTCCACTTT,CASSLAGTGADDNSPLHF
-,many,TRBJ2-2,TRBV20-1,TGCAGTGCTAGTCAGGACAGAGTTACCGGGGAGCTGTTTTTT,CSASQDRVTGELFF
TRBD1,many,TRBJ1-2,TRBV9,TGTGCCAGCAGCGCCCGGGACAGGGATGGCTACACCTTC,CASSARDRDGYTF
TRBD2,many,TRBJ2-5,TRBV5-1,TGCGCCAGCAGCTTCCTAGCGGGGGGCATACAAGAGACCCAGTACTTC,CASSFLAGGIQETQYF
-,many,TRBJ1-4,TRBV20-1,TGCAGTGCTGCGGACTCGACTGAAAAACTGTTTTTT,CSAADSTEKLFF